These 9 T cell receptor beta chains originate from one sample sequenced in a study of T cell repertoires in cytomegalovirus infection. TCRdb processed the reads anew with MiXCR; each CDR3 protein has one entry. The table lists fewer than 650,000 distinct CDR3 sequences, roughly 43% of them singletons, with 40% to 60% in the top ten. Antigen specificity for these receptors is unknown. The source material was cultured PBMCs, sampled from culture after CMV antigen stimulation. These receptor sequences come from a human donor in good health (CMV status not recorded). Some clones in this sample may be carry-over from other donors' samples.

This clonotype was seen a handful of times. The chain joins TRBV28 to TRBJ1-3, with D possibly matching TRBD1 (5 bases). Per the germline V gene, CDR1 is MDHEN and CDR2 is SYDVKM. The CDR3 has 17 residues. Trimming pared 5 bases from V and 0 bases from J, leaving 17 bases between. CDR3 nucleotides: TGTGCCAGCAGTCCACTACCGGGACCGAACTCTGGAAACACCATATATTTT. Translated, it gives CASSPLPGPNSGNTIYF.

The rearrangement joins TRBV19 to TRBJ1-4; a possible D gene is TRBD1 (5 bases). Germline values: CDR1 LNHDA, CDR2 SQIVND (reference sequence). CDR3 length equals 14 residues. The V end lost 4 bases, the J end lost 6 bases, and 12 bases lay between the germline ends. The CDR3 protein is CASSRDLRDEKLFF. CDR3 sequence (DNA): TGTGCCAGTAGTAGGGACCTTAGGGATGAAAAACTGTTTTTT.

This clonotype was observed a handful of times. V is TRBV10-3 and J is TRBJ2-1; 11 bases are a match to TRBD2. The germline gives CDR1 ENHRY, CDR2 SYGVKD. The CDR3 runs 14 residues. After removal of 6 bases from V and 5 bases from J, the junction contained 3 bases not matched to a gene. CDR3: CAIRPGLADNEQFF. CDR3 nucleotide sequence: TGTGCCATCAGGCCGGGACTAGCGGACAATGAGCAGTTCTTC.

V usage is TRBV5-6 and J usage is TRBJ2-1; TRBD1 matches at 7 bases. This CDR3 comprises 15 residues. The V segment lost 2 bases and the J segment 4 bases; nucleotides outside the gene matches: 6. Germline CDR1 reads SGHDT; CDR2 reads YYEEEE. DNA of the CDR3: TGTGCCAGCAGCTTTGAGACAGGGTTGTACAATGAGCAGTTCTTC. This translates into CASSFETGLYNEQFF.

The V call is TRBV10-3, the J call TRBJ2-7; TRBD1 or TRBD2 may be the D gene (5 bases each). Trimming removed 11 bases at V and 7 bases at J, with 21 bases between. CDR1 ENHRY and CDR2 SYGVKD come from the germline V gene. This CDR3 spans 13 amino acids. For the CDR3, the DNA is TGTGCCTCAAGCAGGGCAGCCCAGCGGGAGCAGTACTTC. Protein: CASSRAAQREQYF.

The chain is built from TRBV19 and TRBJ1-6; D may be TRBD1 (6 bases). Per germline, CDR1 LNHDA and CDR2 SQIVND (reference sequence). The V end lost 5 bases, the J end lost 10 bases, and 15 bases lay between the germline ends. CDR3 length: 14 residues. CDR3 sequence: CASSWGRGMSPLHF. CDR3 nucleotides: TGTGCCAGTAGTTGGGGCAGGGGAATGTCACCCCTCCACTTT.

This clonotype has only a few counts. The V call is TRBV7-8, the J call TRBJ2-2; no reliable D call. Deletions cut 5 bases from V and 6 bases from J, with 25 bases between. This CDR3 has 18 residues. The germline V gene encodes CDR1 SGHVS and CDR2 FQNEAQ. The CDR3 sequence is CASSHWEDSSEMAGELFF. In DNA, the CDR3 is TGTGCCAGCAGCCATTGGGAAGACTCCTCTGAAATGGCCGGGGAGCTGTTTTTT.

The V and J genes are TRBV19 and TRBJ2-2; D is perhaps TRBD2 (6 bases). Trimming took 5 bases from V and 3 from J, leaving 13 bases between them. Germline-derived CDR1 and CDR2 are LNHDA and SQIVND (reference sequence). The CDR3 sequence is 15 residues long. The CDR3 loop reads CASSLGGVDTGELFF. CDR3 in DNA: TGTGCCAGTAGTCTGGGGGGAGTTGACACCGGGGAGCTGTTTTTT. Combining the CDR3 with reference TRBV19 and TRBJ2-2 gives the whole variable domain DGGITQSPKYLFRKEGQNVTLSCEQNLNHDAMYWYRQDPGQGLRLIYYSQIVNDFQKGDIAEGYSVSREKKESFPLTVTSAQKNPTAFYLCASSLGGVDTGELFFGEGSRLTVL.

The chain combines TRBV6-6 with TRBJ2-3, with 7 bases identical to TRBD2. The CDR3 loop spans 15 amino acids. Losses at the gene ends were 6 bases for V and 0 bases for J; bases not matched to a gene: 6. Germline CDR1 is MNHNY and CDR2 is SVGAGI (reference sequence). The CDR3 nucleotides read TGTGCCAGCAGCTCTGCTAGCGGAAGCACAGATACGCAGTATTTT. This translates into CASSSASGSTDTQYF.